The next 25 T cell receptor beta chains were all read from a single sample in a study of vaccination and CD4 T cells after COVID-19. These receptors' antigens are unknown. Sequencing of DNA taken from cultured CD4+ T cells relied on the Oncomine TCR Beta short-read assay. TCRdb re-called the PCR reads through MiXCR, storing one row per CDR3 protein. The table has under 25,000 distinct CDR3 sequences, 44% seen once; the top ten hold roughly 25%. Documented treatment: roughly ten-day PBMC culture with coronavirus spike peptide pools or control peptides (ViraFEST assay). The sample here was CD4+ T cells from blood, cultured in vitro, taken before SARS-CoV-2 vaccination. The receptors here all came from a human donor who had recovered from COVID-19.

A few counts support this clonotype. The chain employs TRBV24-1 and TRBJ1-5; 8 nucleotides line up with TRBD1. Germline V gene data show CDR1 as KGHDR and CDR2 as SFDVKD. J was trimmed by 6 bases and V by 7 bases; bases with no gene match: 7. The CDR3 runs 14 residues. The CDR3 sequence: CATSGRGPGQPQHF. In nucleotides, the CDR3 is TGTGCCACCAGCGGCAGGGGGCCAGGTCAGCCCCAGCATTTT.

The rearrangement joins TRBV20-1 to TRBJ2-2; D possibly uses TRBD1 or TRBD2 (5 bases each). The V gene's germline CDR1 is DFQATT and CDR2 SNEGSKA (reference sequence). Trimming took off 6 bases at V and 7 bases at J, with 21 bases between the two ends. The CDR3 totals 15 residues. The CDR3 sequence: CSAKPWGSPDGELFF. The DNA of the CDR3 is TGCAGTGCCAAACCGTGGGGGAGCCCGGACGGGGAGCTGTTTTTT.

This clonotype was observed a handful of times. The chain couples TRBV7-2 to TRBJ2-3, with D hard to call. CDR1 is SGHTA, CDR2 FQGNSA, per germline. This CDR3 comprises 12 residues. The V end was cut by 3 bases, the J end by 0 bases, with 1 base between. The CDR3 sequence is CASSFSTDTQYF. The CDR3 nucleotides are TGTGCCAGCAGCTTCAGCACAGATACGCAGTATTTT.

This chain connects TRBV11-3 to TRBJ1-2, with a tentative D call TRBD1 (6 bases). The CDR3 covers 16 residues. CDR1 SGHNT and CDR2 YENEEA come from the germline V gene. The V end was cut by 0 bases, the J end by 2 bases, with 13 bases between. CDR3 in amino acids: CASSLDLTGRNYGYTF. As DNA, the CDR3 is TGTGCCAGCAGCTTAGATCTTACAGGGAGGAACTATGGCTACACCTTC.

This chain connects TRBV6-1 to TRBJ1-5; a possible D gene is TRBD1 (6 bases). From germline, CDR1 is MNHNS and CDR2 SASEGT. Trimming removed 9 bases from V and 3 bases from J, with 12 bases in between. CDR3 length: 13 amino acids. The CDR3 spells CASRTAHNQPQHF. CDR3 nucleotides: TGTGCCAGTCGGACAGCCCACAATCAGCCCCAGCATTTT.

This clonotype was observed a few times. The rearrangement joins TRBV27 to TRBJ1-2; the match to TRBD1 covers 8 bases. CDR3 size: 16 residues. The germline V gene encodes CDR1 MNHEY and CDR2 SMNVEV (reference sequence). V gave up 6 bases and J gave up 0 bases; unmatched junction bases: 9. In nucleotides, the CDR3 is TGTGCCAGCAGACCCTCCCGGGACAGGACTAACTATGGCTACACCTTC. Its protein is CASRPSRDRTNYGYTF.

The CDR3 protein is CASSHLDRGLMYTGELFF. In DNA form, the CDR3 reads TGTGCCAGCAGTCACTTGGACAGGGGGCTTATGTACACCGGGGAGCTGTTTTTT. V is TRBV6-5 and J is TRBJ2-2; the match to TRBD1 covers 11 bases. CDR1 and CDR2 (germline): MNHEY, SVGAGI. J lost 3 bases, V lost 5 bases, and 11 bases had no gene match. The CDR3 contains 18 residues.

This clonotype was seen a single time. The chain links TRBV20-1 to TRBJ2-5, with 10 bases lining up with TRBD2. Germline lookup yields CDR1 DFQATT and CDR2 SNEGSKA (reference sequence). The CDR3 covers 14 residues. The J segment lost 1 base and the V segment lost 4 bases, leaving 3 bases of the junction unmatched. For the CDR3, the DNA is TGCAGTGCTACAAGCGGGAGGGTCCAAGAGACCCAGTACTTC. Amino acids: CSATSGRVQETQYF.

The CDR3 DNA sequence: TGTGCCAGCAGTCCAAACAGGGGGCAACAGCCCCAGCATTTT. Protein: CASSPNRGQQPQHF. The chain joins TRBV2 to TRBJ1-5, with TRBD1 matching over 9 bases. Looked up from germline, CDR1 is SNHLY and CDR2 is FYNNEI. The ends lost 5 bases at V and 7 bases at J; junction bases unmatched: 6. The CDR3 consists of 14 residues.

This clonotype has a handful of counts. The V and J genes are TRBV7-4 and TRBJ2-7; 8 bases are a match to TRBD2. Per germline, CDR1 SGHVT and CDR2 SQSDAQ. The CDR3 totals 14 residues. V shed 1 base, J shed 4 bases, and the junction held 3 bases outside the gene matches. The CDR3 loop is CASSLEGTSYEQYF. The CDR3, as DNA: TGTGCCAGCAGCTTAGAAGGGACTAGTTACGAGCAGTACTTC.

The gene calls are TRBV28 and TRBJ1-6; D remains unclear. CDR1 MDHEN and CDR2 SYDVKM come from the germline V gene. CDR3 length: 18 amino acids. With 5 bases removed from V and 0 bases from J, the gap between germline ends came to 17 bases. The CDR3 region is CASSRPPALSSYNSPLHF. The CDR3 DNA is TGTGCCAGCAGTCGCCCGCCTGCCTTGAGCTCCTATAATTCACCCCTCCACTTT.

This clonotype was observed a handful of times. This chain connects TRBV15 to TRBJ2-7; TRBD1 aligns across 8 bases. V shed 8 bases, J shed 1 base, and the junction held 4 bases outside the gene matches. This CDR3 is built from 13 residues. Germline V gene sequence: CDR1 LNHNV, CDR2 YYDKDF (reference sequence). CDR3 in amino acids: CATGQGGSYEQYF. The CDR3 DNA follows: TGTGCCACCGGACAGGGTGGTTCCTACGAGCAGTACTTC.

The gene calls are TRBV19 and TRBJ1-6; 11 bases fit TRBD1. Germline-derived CDR1 and CDR2 are LNHDA and SQIVND (reference sequence). The CDR3 consists of 13 residues. V lost 10 bases and J lost 9; bases outside the gene matches: 5. DNA for the CDR3: TGTGCCACCCAAGGACAGGGGGCTTCACCCCTCCACTTT. It encodes CATQGQGASPLHF. The variable domain in full, with the rest retrieved from reference TRBV19 and TRBJ1-6, is DGGITQSPKYLFRKEGQNVTLSCEQNLNHDAMYWYRQDPGQGLRLIYYSQIVNDFQKGDIAEGYSVSREKKESFPLTVTSAQKNPTAFYLCATQGQGASPLHFGNGTRLTVT.

The V and J genes are TRBV6-1 and TRBJ1-1, with 7 bases lining up with TRBD1. Germline V lookup: CDR1 MNHNS, CDR2 SASEGT. This CDR3 region has 14 residues. The trim removed 1 base at V and 3 bases at J, leaving 2 bases unmatched. CDR3 nucleotides: TGTGCCAGCAGTGAAGGGACAGGCGACACTGAAGCTTTCTTT. Protein: CASSEGTGDTEAFF.

This clonotype came up a few times. The chain's CDR3 is CASSPGTANSPLHF. DNA of the CDR3: TGTGCCAGTAGTCCCGGGACAGCGAATTCACCCCTCCACTTT. This chain links TRBV19 with TRBJ1-6; TRBD1 agrees at 7 bases. Germline CDR1 is LNHDA and CDR2 is SQIVND (reference sequence). The CDR3 spans 14 residues. With 5 bases clipped from V and 7 bases from J, the junction kept 5 bases outside the gene matches.

The chain couples TRBV20-1 to TRBJ2-1, with 9 bases identical to TRBD2. The CDR3 runs 13 residues. V shed 4 bases and J 4 bases; nucleotides not matched to a gene: 2. Germline CDR1 and CDR2: DFQATT and SNEGSKA (reference sequence). CDR3 DNA: TGCAGTGCTACTAGCGGGGCATACAATGAGCAGTTCTTC. This translates into CSATSGAYNEQFF.

This clonotype has more than one count but fewer than ten. This chain connects TRBV12-3 or TRBV12-4 to TRBJ1-2, with TRBD1 as a possible D gene (5 bases). The CDR3 covers 13 residues. Between the trimmed V and J ends, which lost 2 bases and 5 bases, there was a span of 9 bases. CDR3 DNA: TGTGCCAGCAGTTTATACGGGGGTTATGGCTACACCTTC. It encodes CASSLYGGYGYTF.

The genes are TRBV27 and TRBJ2-1, with TRBD2 matching 7 bases. The V and J ends lost 2 bases and 0 bases, in that order; junction bases with no gene match: 7. CDR3 length: 17 residues. The germline V gene encodes CDR1 MNHEY and CDR2 SMNVEV (reference sequence). CDR3 loop: CASSLRQGGSSYNEQFF. The CDR3 DNA follows: TGTGCCAGCAGTTTAAGGCAGGGCGGGAGCTCCTACAATGAGCAGTTCTTC.

This clonotype turned up a few times. The rearrangement joins TRBV19 to TRBJ1-1; D ambiguous. Germline-derived CDR1 and CDR2 are LNHDA and SQIVND (reference sequence). There are 15 residues in the CDR3. Trimming took 3 bases from V and 4 from J, leaving 15 bases between them. Written as DNA, the CDR3 is TGTGCCAGTAGTATCTCCGGGTCCCGCCCCACTGAAGCTTTCTTT. Residues: CASSISGSRPTEAFF.

This clonotype was counted only a few times. DNA of the CDR3: TGTGCCAGCAGCTTAGGGACAGGGTATAATTCACCCCTCCACTTT. Protein: CASSLGTGYNSPLHF. The rearrangement links TRBV5-4 to TRBJ1-6; the match to TRBD1 covers 9 bases. This CDR3 is built from 15 residues. Germline CDR1 SGHNT, CDR2 YYREEE (reference sequence). J gave up 4 bases and V 2 bases, and 1 base lay outside the gene matches.

The V gene is TRBV11-2, the J gene TRBJ2-7; D unclear. Germline assignment: CDR1 SGHAT and CDR2 FQNNGV. The CDR3 is 14 amino acids. Trimming pared 3 bases from V and 3 bases from J, leaving 12 bases between. The DNA for the CDR3 is TGTGCCAGCAGCTTCGGCCAGACCTACTACGAGCAGTACTTC. This encodes CASSFGQTYYEQYF. Full variable domain (outside the CDR3, taken from reference TRBV11-2 and TRBJ2-7): EAGVAQSPRYKIIEKRQSVAFWCNPISGHATLYWYQQILGQGPKLLIQFQNNGVVDDSQLPKDRFSAERLKGVDSTLKIQPAKLEDSAVYLCASSFGQTYYEQYFGPGTRLTVT.

As for this clonotype: One end of the junction fails to match germline, which may point to a read error. The chain employs TRBV7-2 and TRBJ2-7; D unresolved. The germline gives CDR1 SGHTA, CDR2 FQGNSA. This CDR3 is built from 15 residues. Written as DNA, the CDR3 is TGTGCCAGCAGGGGCCCTATCGCCCTTTCCTCCGAGCAGTACTTC. It encodes CASRGPIALSSEQYF. The variable domain in full, with the rest retrieved from reference TRBV7-2 and TRBJ2-7, is GAGVSQSPSNKVTEKGKDVELRCDPISGHTALYWYRQSLGQGLEFLIYFQGNSAPDKSGLPSDRFSAERTGGSVSTLTIQRTQQEDSAVYLCASRGPIALSSEQYFGPGTRLTVT.

This clonotype was found a few times. The gene calls are TRBV4-3 and TRBJ1-6, with 8 positions matching TRBD1. J was trimmed by 9 bases and V by 0 bases; bases with no gene match: 4. There are 15 residues in the CDR3. The germline V gene encodes CDR1 LGHNA and CDR2 YSLEER. The CDR3 protein is CASSQDRQGSSPLHF. The CDR3 DNA follows: TGCGCCAGCAGCCAAGATAGACAGGGGAGTTCACCCCTCCACTTT.

V gene TRBV6-1 combines with J gene TRBJ2-3; TRBD2 aligns across 8 bases. Trimming removed 6 bases from V and 0 bases from J; junction bases left unmatched: 17. The CDR3 has 19 residues. The germline V gene has CDR1 MNHNS and CDR2 SASEGT. The CDR3 sequence: CASSGARWRGVGSTDTQYF. CDR3 nucleotide sequence: TGTGCCAGCAGCGGCGCTCGGTGGCGGGGGGTAGGGAGCACAGATACGCAGTATTTT.

The chain couples TRBV28 to TRBJ1-2; D unresolved. This CDR3 comprises 14 residues. V was shortened by 1 base and J by 1 base, with 7 bases between the two germline ends. Germline-derived CDR1 and CDR2 are MDHEN and SYDVKM. CDR3 bases: TGTGCCAGCAGTTTATTGTCAGTTAACTATGGCTACACCTTC. Translated, it gives CASSLLSVNYGYTF.